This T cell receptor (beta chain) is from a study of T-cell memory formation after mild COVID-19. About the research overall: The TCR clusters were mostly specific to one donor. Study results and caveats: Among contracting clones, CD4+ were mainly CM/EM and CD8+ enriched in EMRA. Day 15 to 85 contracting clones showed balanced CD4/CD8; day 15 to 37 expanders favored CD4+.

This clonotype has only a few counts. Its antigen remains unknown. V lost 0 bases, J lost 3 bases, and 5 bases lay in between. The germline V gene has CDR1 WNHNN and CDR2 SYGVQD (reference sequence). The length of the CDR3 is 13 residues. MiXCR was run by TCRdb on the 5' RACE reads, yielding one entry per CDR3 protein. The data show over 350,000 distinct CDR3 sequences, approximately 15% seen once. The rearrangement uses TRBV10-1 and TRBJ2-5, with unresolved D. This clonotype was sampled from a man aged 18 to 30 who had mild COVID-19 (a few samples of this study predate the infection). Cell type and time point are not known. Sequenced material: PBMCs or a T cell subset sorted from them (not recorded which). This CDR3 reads CASSESLEETQYF. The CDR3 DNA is TGCGCCAGCAGTGAGTCTCTGGAAGAGACCCAGTACTTC.